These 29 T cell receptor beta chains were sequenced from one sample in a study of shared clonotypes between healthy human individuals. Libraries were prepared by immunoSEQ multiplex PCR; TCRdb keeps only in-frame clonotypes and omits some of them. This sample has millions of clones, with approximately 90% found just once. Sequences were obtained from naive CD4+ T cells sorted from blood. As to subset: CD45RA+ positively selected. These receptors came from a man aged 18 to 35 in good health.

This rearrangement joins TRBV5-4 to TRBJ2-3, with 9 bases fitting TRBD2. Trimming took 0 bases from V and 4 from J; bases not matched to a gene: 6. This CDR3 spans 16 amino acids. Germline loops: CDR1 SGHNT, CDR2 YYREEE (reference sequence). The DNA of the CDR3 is TGTGCCAGCAGCTTGGGCGGGGGGGCCGTCGCAGATACGCAGTATTTT. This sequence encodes CASSLGGGAVADTQYF.

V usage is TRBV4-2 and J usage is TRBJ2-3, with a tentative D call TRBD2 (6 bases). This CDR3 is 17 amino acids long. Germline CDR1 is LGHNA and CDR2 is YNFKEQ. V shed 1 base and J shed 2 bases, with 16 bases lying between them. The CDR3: CASSQGIGGTLTDTQYF. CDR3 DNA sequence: TGTGCCAGCAGCCAAGGAATAGGAGGGACCCTCACAGATACGCAGTATTTT.

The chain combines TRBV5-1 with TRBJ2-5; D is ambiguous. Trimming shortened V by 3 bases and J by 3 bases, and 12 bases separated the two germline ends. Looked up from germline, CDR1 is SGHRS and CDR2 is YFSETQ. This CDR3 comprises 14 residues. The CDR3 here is CASSSGPFEETQYF. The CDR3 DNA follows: TGCGCCAGCAGCTCAGGACCCTTCGAAGAGACCCAGTACTTC.

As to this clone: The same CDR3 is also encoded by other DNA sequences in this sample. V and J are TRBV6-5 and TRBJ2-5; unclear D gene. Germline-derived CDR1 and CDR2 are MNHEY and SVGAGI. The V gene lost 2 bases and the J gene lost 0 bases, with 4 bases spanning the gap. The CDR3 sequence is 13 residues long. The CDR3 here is CASSYVYQETQYF. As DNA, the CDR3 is TGTGCCAGCAGTTACGTCTACCAAGAGACCCAGTACTTC.

The CDR3 spells CASTRGVEYSPLHF. The CDR3 DNA follows: TGTGCCAGCACCCGAGGGGTCGAGTATTCACCCCTCCACTTT. The chain carries TRBV6-5 and TRBJ1-6; D is perhaps TRBD1 (5 bases). Per the germline V gene, CDR1 is MNHEY and CDR2 is SVGAGI. The CDR3 has 14 residues. Trimming took 7 bases from V and 8 from J, leaving 15 bases between them.

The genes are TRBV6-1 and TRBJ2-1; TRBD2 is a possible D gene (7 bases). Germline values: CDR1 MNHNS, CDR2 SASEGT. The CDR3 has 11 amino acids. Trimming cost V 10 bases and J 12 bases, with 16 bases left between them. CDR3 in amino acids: CATRGVRGQFF. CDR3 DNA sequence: TGTGCCACCCGGGGGGTCAGGGGGCAGTTCTTC.

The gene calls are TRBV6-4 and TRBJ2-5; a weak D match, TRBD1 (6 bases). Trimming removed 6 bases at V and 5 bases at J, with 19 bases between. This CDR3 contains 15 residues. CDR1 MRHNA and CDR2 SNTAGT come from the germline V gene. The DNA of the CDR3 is TGTGCCAGCAGCGCGTCGTGGGGGCCGGGGGAGACCCAGTACTTC. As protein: CASSASWGPGETQYF.

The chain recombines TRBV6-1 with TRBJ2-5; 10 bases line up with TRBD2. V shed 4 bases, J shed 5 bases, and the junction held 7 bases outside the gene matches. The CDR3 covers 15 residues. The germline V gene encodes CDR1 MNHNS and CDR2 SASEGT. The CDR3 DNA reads TGTGCCAGCAGTGTAGCGGGGGGCTTAAGGGAGACCCAGTACTTC. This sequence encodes CASSVAGGLRETQYF.

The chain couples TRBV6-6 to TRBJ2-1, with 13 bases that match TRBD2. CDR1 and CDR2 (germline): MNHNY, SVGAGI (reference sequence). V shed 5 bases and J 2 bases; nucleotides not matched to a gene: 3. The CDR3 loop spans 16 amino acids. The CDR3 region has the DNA TGTGCCAGCAGTCTAGGGACTAGCGGGACCTACAATGAGCAGTTCTTC. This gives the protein CASSLGTSGTYNEQFF.

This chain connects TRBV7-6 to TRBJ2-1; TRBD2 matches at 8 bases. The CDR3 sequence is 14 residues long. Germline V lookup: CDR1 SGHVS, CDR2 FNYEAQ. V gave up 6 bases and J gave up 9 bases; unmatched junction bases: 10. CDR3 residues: CASSRGLAEVEQFF. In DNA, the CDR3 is TGTGCCAGCAGTCGCGGACTAGCCGAGGTTGAGCAGTTCTTC.

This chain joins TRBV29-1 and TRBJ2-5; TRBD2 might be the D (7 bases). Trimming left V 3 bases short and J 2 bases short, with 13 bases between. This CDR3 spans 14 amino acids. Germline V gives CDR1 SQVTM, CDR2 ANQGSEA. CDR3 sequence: CSVDWGGRQETQYF. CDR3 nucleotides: TGCAGCGTTGATTGGGGGGGGCGACAAGAGACCCAGTACTTC. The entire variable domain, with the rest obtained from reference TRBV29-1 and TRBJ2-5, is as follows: SAVISQKPSRDICQRGTSLTIQCQVDSQVTMMFWYRQQPGQSLTLIATANQGSEATYESGFVIDKFPISRPNLTFSTLTVSNMSPEDSSIYLCSVDWGGRQETQYFGPGTRLLVL.

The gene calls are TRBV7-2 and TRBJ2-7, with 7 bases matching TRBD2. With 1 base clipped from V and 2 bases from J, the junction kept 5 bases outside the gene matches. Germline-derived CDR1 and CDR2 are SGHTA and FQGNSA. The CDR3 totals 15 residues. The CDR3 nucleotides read TGTGCCAGCAGCTTAGAGGGCGGGGGACCCTACGAGCAGTACTTC. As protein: CASSLEGGGPYEQYF.

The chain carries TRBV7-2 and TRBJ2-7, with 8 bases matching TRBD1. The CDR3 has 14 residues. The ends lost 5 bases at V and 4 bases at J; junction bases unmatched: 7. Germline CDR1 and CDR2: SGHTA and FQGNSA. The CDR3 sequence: CASSTTGDRYEQYF. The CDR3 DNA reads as TGTGCCAGCAGCACGACAGGGGATCGATACGAGCAGTACTTC.

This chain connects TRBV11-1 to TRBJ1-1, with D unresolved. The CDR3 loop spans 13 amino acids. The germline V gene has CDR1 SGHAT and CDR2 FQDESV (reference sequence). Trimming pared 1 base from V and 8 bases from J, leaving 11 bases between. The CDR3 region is CASSLGGLGEAFF. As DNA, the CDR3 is TGTGCCAGCAGCTTAGGGGGTCTCGGGGAAGCTTTCTTT.

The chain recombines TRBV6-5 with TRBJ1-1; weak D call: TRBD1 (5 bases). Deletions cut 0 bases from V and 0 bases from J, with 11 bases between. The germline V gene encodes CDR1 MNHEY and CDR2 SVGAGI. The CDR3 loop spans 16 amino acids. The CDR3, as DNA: TGTGCCAGCAGTTACTCGACGGGCAGGGTGAACACTGAAGCTTTCTTT. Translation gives CASSYSTGRVNTEAFF.

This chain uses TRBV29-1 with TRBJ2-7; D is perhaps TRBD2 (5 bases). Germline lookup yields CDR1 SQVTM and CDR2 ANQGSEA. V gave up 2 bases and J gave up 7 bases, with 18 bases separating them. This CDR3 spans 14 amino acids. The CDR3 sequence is CSVERSLARGEQYF. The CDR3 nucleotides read TGCAGCGTTGAACGTTCGTTAGCAAGAGGGGAGCAGTACTTC.

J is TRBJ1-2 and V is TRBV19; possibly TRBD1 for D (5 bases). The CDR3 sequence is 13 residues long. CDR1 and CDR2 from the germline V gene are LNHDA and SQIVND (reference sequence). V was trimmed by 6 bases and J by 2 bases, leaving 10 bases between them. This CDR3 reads CASRTEKNYGYTF. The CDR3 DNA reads TGTGCCAGTAGGACAGAAAAAAACTATGGCTACACCTTC.

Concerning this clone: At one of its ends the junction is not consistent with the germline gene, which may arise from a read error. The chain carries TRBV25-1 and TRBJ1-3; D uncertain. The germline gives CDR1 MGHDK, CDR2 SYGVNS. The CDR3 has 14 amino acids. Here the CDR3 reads CASRALGDGHTIYF. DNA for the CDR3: TGTGCCAGCAGAGCCCTCGGTGATGGACACACCATATATTTT.

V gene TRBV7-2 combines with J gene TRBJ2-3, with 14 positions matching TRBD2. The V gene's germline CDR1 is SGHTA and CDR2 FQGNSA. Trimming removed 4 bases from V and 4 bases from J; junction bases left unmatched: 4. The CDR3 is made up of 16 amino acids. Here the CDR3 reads CASSSGTSGRPDTQYF. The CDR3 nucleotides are TGTGCCAGCAGCTCCGGGACTAGCGGGAGACCAGATACGCAGTATTTT.

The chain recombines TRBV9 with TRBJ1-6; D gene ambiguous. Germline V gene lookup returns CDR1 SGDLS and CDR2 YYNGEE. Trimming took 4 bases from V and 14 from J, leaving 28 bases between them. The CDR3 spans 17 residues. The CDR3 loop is CASSPNTVLGPAGALHF. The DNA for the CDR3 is TGTGCCAGCAGCCCGAATACTGTCCTCGGGCCAGCCGGGGCCCTCCACTTT. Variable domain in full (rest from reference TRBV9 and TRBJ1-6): DSGVTQTPKHLITATGQRVTLRCSPRSGDLSVYWYQQSLDQGLQFLIQYYNGEERAKGNILERFSAQQFPDLHSELNLSSLELGDSALYFCASSPNTVLGPAGALHFGNGTRLTVT.

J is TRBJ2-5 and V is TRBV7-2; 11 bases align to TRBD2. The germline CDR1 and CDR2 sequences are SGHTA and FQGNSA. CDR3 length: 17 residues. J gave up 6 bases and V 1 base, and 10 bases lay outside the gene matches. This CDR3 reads CASSLGQLAGGLKTQYF. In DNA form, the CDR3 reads TGTGCCAGCAGCTTAGGCCAGCTAGCGGGAGGTCTGAAGACCCAGTACTTC.

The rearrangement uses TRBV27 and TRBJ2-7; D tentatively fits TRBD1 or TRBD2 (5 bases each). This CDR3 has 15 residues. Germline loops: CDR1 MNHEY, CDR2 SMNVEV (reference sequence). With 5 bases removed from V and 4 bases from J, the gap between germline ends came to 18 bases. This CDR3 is CASSPWDLPRYEQYF. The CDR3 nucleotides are TGTGCCAGCAGTCCTTGGGACCTCCCTAGGTACGAGCAGTACTTC.

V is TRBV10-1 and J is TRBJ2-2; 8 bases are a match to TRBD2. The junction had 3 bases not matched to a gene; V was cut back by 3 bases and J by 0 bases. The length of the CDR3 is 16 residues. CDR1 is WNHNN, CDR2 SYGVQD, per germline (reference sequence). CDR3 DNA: TGCGCCAGCAGTGAAACGGGAGGGTCGAACACCGGGGAGCTGTTTTTT. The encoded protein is CASSETGGSNTGELFF.

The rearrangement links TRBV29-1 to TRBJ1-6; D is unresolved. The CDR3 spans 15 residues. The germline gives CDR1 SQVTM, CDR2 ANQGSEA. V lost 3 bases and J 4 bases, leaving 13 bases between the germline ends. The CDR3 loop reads CSVDIPTSYNSPLHF. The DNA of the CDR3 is TGCAGCGTTGATATACCGACCTCGTATAATTCACCCCTCCACTTT.

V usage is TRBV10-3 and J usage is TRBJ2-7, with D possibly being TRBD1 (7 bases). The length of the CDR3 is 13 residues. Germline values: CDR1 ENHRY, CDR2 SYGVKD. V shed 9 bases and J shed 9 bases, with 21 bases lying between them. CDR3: CAIWQGGVGAQYF. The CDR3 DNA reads TGTGCCATATGGCAGGGGGGAGTTGGCGCGCAGTACTTC.

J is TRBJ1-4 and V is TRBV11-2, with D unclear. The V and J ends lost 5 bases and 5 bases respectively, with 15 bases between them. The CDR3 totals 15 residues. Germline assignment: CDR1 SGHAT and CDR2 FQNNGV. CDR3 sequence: CASSPAGRANEKLFF. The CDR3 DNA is TGTGCCAGCAGCCCAGCAGGCCGTGCGAATGAAAAACTGTTTTTT.

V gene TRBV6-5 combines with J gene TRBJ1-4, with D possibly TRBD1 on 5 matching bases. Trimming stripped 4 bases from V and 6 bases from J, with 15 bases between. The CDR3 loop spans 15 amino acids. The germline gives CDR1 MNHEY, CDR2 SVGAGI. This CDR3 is CASSSGQLQHEKLFF. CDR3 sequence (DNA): TGTGCCAGCAGTTCTGGACAACTTCAACATGAAAAACTGTTTTTT.

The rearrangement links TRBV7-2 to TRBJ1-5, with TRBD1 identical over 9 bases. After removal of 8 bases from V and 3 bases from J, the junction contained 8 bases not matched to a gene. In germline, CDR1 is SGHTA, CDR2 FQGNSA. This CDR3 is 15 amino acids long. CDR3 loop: CASARGQGSNQPQHF. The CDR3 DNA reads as TGTGCCAGCGCAAGAGGACAGGGGTCCAATCAGCCCCAGCATTTT.

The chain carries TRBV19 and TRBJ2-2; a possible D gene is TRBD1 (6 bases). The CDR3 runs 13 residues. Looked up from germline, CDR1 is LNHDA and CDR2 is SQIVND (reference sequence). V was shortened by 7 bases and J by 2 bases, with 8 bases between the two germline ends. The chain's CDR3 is CASTGANTGELFF. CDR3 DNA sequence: TGTGCCAGTACAGGGGCAAACACCGGGGAGCTGTTTTTT. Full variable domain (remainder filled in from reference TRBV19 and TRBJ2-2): DGGITQSPKYLFRKEGQNVTLSCEQNLNHDAMYWYRQDPGQGLRLIYYSQIVNDFQKGDIAEGYSVSREKKESFPLTVTSAQKNPTAFYLCASTGANTGELFFGEGSRLTVL.